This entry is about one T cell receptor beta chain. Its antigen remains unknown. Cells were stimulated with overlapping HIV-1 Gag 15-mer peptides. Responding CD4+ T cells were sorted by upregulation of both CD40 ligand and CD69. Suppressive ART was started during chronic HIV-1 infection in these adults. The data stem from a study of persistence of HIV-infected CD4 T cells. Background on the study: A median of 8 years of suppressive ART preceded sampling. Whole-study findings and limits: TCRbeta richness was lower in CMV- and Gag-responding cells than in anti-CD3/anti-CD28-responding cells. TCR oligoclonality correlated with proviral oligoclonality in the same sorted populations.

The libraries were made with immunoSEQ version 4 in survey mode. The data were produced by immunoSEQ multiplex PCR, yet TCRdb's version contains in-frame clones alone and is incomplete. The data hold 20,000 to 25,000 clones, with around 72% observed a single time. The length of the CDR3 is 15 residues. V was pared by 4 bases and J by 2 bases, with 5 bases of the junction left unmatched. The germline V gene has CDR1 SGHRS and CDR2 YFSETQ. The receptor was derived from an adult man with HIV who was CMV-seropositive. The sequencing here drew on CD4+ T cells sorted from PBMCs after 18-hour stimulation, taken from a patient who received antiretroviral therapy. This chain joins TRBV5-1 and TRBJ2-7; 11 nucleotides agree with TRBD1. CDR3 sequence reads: CASSPRDRGTYEQYF. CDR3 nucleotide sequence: TGCGCCAGCAGCCCCCGGGACAGGGGGACCTACGAGCAGTACTTC. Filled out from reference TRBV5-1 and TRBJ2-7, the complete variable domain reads KAGVTQTPRYLIKTRGQQVTLSCSPISGHRSVSWYQQTPGQGLQFLFEYFSETQRNKGNFPGRFSGRQFSNSRSEMNVSTLELGDSALYLCASSPRDRGTYEQYFGPGTRLTVT.